The present T cell receptor (beta chain) was sequenced within a study of shared clonotypes between healthy human individuals. Study background: Contributing individuals were a couple of females and three males aged 18 to 49.

Donors, without exception, were Caucasian adults residing in Nashville, Tennessee. On this clone itself: The antigen remains undetermined. The same CDR3 is also encoded by other DNA sequences in this sample.

Assay: immunoSEQ multiplex PCR; the TCRdb copy retains only in-frame clones and omits some. This sample has around 550,000 clones, with 90% to 97% found just once. Study results and limitations: Some clonotypes were shared by all four sorted-subset donors, while others were not shared. The non-shared ones had lower generation probabilities than the shared ones. What naive subsets generally showed was a larger estimated richness than memory subsets showed.

CDR1 KGHSH and CDR2 LQKENI come from the germline V gene. There are 13 residues in the CDR3. The V and J ends lost 2 bases and 1 base respectively, with 5 bases between them. The clonotype comes from a young woman in good health. The chain couples TRBV18 to TRBJ1-1, with D uncertain. The sample consisted of naive CD4+ T cells sorted from blood. Subset reported: CD45RA+ positively selected. The CDR3 is CASSPSGNTEAFF. The CDR3 nucleotides are TGTGCCAGCTCACCATCAGGGAACACTGAAGCTTTCTTT.